The 21 T cell receptor beta chains below all came from one sample that was sequenced in a study of blood T cell repertoires in COVID-19. The table came from immunoSEQ multiplex PCR; TCRdb's copy has only in-frame clones and leaves some out. The table has around 130,000 clones, approximately 81% seen once. Sequencing input: peripheral blood. The receptors here all came from a man aged 55-75 years with acute or convalescent COVID-19.

V is TRBV5-1 and J is TRBJ1-2; D is unresolved. This CDR3 has 16 amino acids. V lost 3 bases to trimming and J lost 0 bases, with 15 bases between them. Germline CDR1 SGHRS, CDR2 YFSETQ. DNA of the CDR3: TGCGCCAGCAGCTACGAATCGGGAGACACTAACTATGGCTACACCTTC. Amino acid sequence: CASSYESGDTNYGYTF. Drawing the rest from reference TRBV5-1 and TRBJ1-2, the complete variable domain is KAGVTQTPRYLIKTRGQQVTLSCSPISGHRSVSWYQQTPGQGLQFLFEYFSETQRNKGNFPGRFSGRQFSNSRSEMNVSTLELGDSALYLCASSYESGDTNYGYTFGSGTRLTVV.

The CDR3 loop is CASSHRTGSGELFF. The DNA for the CDR3 is TGTGCCAGCAGCCACCGTACAGGGTCCGGGGAGCTGTTTTTT. The chain has TRBV7-3 and TRBJ2-2, with a possible D match to TRBD1 (6 bases). The germline V and J ends were trimmed by 5 bases and 6 bases, with 13 bases remaining between them. This CDR3 region has 14 residues. CDR1 is SGHTA and CDR2 is FQGTGA in the germline V gene.

The chain links TRBV5-1 to TRBJ2-4; D possibly corresponds to TRBD2 (6 bases). Trimming removed 2 bases from V and 3 bases from J, with 12 bases in between. Looked up from germline, CDR1 is SGHRS and CDR2 is YFSETQ. The CDR3 totals 15 residues. The DNA of the CDR3 is TGCGCCAGCAGCTTACTACTAGCAGACAAAAACATTCAGTACTTC. Residues: CASSLLLADKNIQYF.

This chain links TRBV5-6 with TRBJ1-1; D possibly corresponds to TRBD1 (6 bases). Germline CDR1 is SGHDT and CDR2 is YYEEEE. Trimming stripped 1 base from V and 0 bases from J, with 13 bases between. CDR3 size: 16 residues. The CDR3 is CASSLLSGTLNTEAFF. The CDR3 bases are TGTGCCAGCAGCTTGTTATCCGGGACACTGAACACTGAAGCTTTCTTT.

CDR3 nucleotide sequence: TGCAGCGTCCTACAGGGCTCTTCTGGAAACACCATATATTTT. Translation: CSVLQGSSGNTIYF. The chain is built from TRBV29-1 and TRBJ1-3, with D maybe TRBD1 (6 bases). With 6 bases removed from V and 1 base from J, the gap between germline ends came to 13 bases. Germline values: CDR1 SQVTM, CDR2 ANQGSEA. The CDR3 length is 14 residues. Drawing the rest from reference TRBV29-1 and TRBJ1-3, the complete variable domain is SAVISQKPSRDICQRGTSLTIQCQVDSQVTMMFWYRQQPGQSLTLIATANQGSEATYESGFVIDKFPISRPNLTFSTLTVSNMSPEDSSIYLCSVLQGSSGNTIYFGEGSWLTVV.

This chain joins TRBV2 and TRBJ2-7, with a tentative D call TRBD1 (6 bases). CDR1 and CDR2 from the germline V gene are SNHLY and FYNNEI. This CDR3 is built from 14 residues. Trimming left V 5 bases short and J 5 bases short, with 16 bases between. The CDR3: CASSPSQTGNEQYF. Written as DNA, the CDR3 is TGTGCCAGCAGTCCATCCCAAACAGGGAACGAGCAGTACTTC.

This chain connects TRBV9 to TRBJ2-5; D unclear. The V and J ends lost 0 bases and 4 bases respectively, with 10 bases between them. From germline, CDR1 is SGDLS and CDR2 YYNGEE. The CDR3 loop spans 14 amino acids. This chain's CDR3 is CASSVDPSVETQYF. CDR3 in DNA: TGTGCCAGCAGCGTAGACCCTAGTGTAGAGACCCAGTACTTC. The full variable domain, in which reference TRBV9 and TRBJ2-5 provide the parts outside the CDR3, is DSGVTQTPKHLITATGQRVTLRCSPRSGDLSVYWYQQSLDQGLQFLIQYYNGEERAKGNILERFSAQQFPDLHSELNLSSLELGDSALYFCASSVDPSVETQYFGPGTRLLVL.

The chain combines TRBV29-1 with TRBJ1-2; D may be TRBD1 (6 bases). Trimming shortened V by 5 bases and J by 2 bases, and 12 bases separated the two germline ends. Germline lookup yields CDR1 SQVTM and CDR2 ANQGSEA. This CDR3 comprises 13 residues. The CDR3 here is CSVSQGNNYGYTF. The CDR3 nucleotides read TGCAGCGTTTCTCAGGGGAACAACTATGGCTACACCTTC.

This clone was seen at least ten times. The V call is TRBV7-7, the J call TRBJ2-7; maybe TRBD1 (6 bases). Trimming left V 1 base short and J 2 bases short, with 12 bases between. Germline V lookup: CDR1 SSHAT, CDR2 FNYEAQ (reference sequence). This CDR3 has 15 amino acids. CDR3 amino acids: CASSLDSRTAYEQYF. In DNA, the CDR3 is TGTGCCAGCAGCTTAGATTCTCGGACAGCCTACGAGCAGTACTTC. Based on the CDR3 plus reference TRBV7-7 and TRBJ2-7, the full variable domain is GAGVSQSPRYKVTKRGQDVTLRCDPISSHATLYWYQQALGQGPEFLTYFNYEAQPDKSGLPSDRFSAERPEGSISTLTIQRTEQRDSAMYRCASSLDSRTAYEQYFGPGTRLTVT.

The chain joins TRBV19 to TRBJ2-7; 7 nucleotides match TRBD1. Germline CDR1 is LNHDA and CDR2 is SQIVND (reference sequence). J was trimmed by 3 bases and V by 1 base; bases with no gene match: 0. The CDR3 has 13 amino acids. Here the CDR3 reads CASSIAGGYEQYF. The CDR3 nucleotides read TGTGCCAGTAGTATAGCAGGGGGCTACGAGCAGTACTTC.

The chain employs TRBV5-1 and TRBJ1-4, with 10 bases lining up with TRBD1. The V gene's germline CDR1 is SGHRS and CDR2 YFSETQ. V shed 0 bases, J shed 10 bases, and the junction held 6 bases outside the gene matches. The length of the CDR3 is 15 residues. CDR3 region: CASSLETGGAGKLFF. The DNA for the CDR3 is TGCGCCAGCAGCTTGGAGACAGGGGGCGCGGGAAAACTGTTTTTT.

This sequence joins TRBV6-5 and TRBJ1-2; the D is unclear. The CDR3 is 14 amino acids. The V end lost 5 bases, the J end lost 3 bases, and 13 bases lay between the germline ends. Germline lookup yields CDR1 MNHEY and CDR2 SVGAGI. This CDR3 reads CASSPAGAYYGYTF. The CDR3 nucleotides are TGTGCCAGCAGTCCCGCGGGCGCCTACTATGGCTACACCTTC.

The chain is built from TRBV2 and TRBJ1-6, with D maybe TRBD1 (6 bases). The CDR3 length is 16 residues. Trimming shortened V by 5 bases and J by 5 bases, and 16 bases separated the two germline ends. The germline CDR1 and CDR2 sequences are SNHLY and FYNNEI. CDR3 loop: CASSQSGTYNNSPLHF. CDR3 DNA sequence: TGTGCCAGCAGTCAAAGCGGGACATACAATAATTCACCCCTCCACTTT. Full variable domain (outside the CDR3, taken from reference TRBV2 and TRBJ1-6): EPEVTQTPSHQVTQMGQEVILRCVPISNHLYFYWYRQILGQKVEFLVSFYNNEISEKSEIFDDQFSVERPDGSNFTLKIRSTKLEDSAMYFCASSQSGTYNNSPLHFGNGTRLTVT.

This rearrangement joins TRBV6-5 to TRBJ1-1, with 12 bases identical to TRBD1. From germline, CDR1 is MNHEY and CDR2 SVGAGI. The length of the CDR3 is 15 residues. V lost 3 bases and J lost 8; bases outside the gene matches: 7. The CDR3 DNA follows: TGTGCCAGCAGTTATCGGGACAGGGGGCTCAGGGAAGCTTTCTTT. It encodes CASSYRDRGLREAFF.

V gene TRBV9 combines with J gene TRBJ1-6, with D tentatively TRBD1 (5 bases). The CDR3 is 15 residues long. V lost 1 base, J lost 7 bases, and 12 bases lay in between. Germline CDR1 SGDLS, CDR2 YYNGEE. Written as DNA, the CDR3 is TGTGCCAGCAGCGTAAGGGGAGGGGCCAATTCACCCCTCCACTTT. This translates into CASSVRGGANSPLHF.

The V gene is TRBV14, the J gene TRBJ2-1; D gene unclear. Deletions cut 4 bases from V and 2 bases from J, with 12 bases between. Germline V lookup: CDR1 SGHDN, CDR2 FVKESK. The CDR3 consists of 15 residues. In DNA form, the CDR3 reads TGTGCCAGCAGCCCGAGCTTGCGAGCCTACAATGAGCAGTTCTTC. It yields the protein CASSPSLRAYNEQFF.

The J gene is TRBJ2-1, the V gene TRBV9, with 8 positions matching TRBD2. Germline V gene sequence: CDR1 SGDLS, CDR2 YYNGEE. V was clipped by 3 bases and J by 7 bases; unmatched bases: 12. This CDR3 is built from 16 residues. DNA of the CDR3: TGTGCCAGCAGCGCCAGTTTCAGCGGGAGTTATAATGAGCAGTTCTTC. Its protein is CASSASFSGSYNEQFF.

The chain carries TRBV3-1 (or the pseudogene TRBV3-2) and TRBJ2-2, with D possibly TRBD2 on 5 matching bases. CDR3 length: 15 amino acids. Germline V gene data show CDR1 as LGHDT and CDR2 as YNNKEL (reference sequence). The V and J ends lost 2 bases and 4 bases respectively, with 11 bases between them. The CDR3 region has the DNA TGTGCCAGCAGCCAACCGGAGGCGAGCACCGGGGAGCTGTTTTTT. Its protein product is CASSQPEASTGELFF.

The CDR3 protein is CASSFSTLRDRKAYNEQFF. The CDR3 bases are TGCGCCAGCAGTTTCTCCACCCTTAGGGACAGAAAAGCCTACAATGAGCAGTTCTTC. The V call is TRBV5-1, the J call TRBJ2-1, with 7 bases aligning to TRBD1. The V gene end was trimmed by 5 bases and the J gene end by 2 bases; junction bases not matched to a gene: 19. The CDR3 runs to 19 residues. Germline CDR1 is SGHRS and CDR2 is YFSETQ.

The rearrangement joins TRBV19 to TRBJ1-2, with TRBD1 matching 12 bases. V shed 5 bases and J 4 bases; nucleotides not matched to a gene: 8. The CDR3 has 16 residues. Germline V gene data show CDR1 as LNHDA and CDR2 as SQIVND (reference sequence). CDR3 sequence (DNA): TGTGCCAGTAGTCGAAGGGACAGGGGGCAATTCTATGGCTACACCTTC. This gives the protein CASSRRDRGQFYGYTF.

V gene TRBV24-1 combines with J gene TRBJ2-3; TRBD2 matches at 10 bases. J was trimmed by 2 bases and V by 4 bases; bases with no gene match: 11. Germline V gene sequence: CDR1 KGHDR, CDR2 SFDVKD. This CDR3 contains 18 residues. The CDR3 nucleotides are TGTGCCACCAGTGACCCCGCCCCGCTAGCGGGAGTCACAGATACGCAGTATTTT. It encodes CATSDPAPLAGVTDTQYF.